This record looks at one TCR beta chain sequence and its context. The antigen remains unidentified. Clones were read by immunoSEQ multiplex PCR, and TCRdb kept only the in-frame ones, dropping some. Here the sample spans some 2,500,000 clones, 80% to 95% being singletons. CDR3 size: 15 residues. V dropped 0 bases and J dropped 4; count of bases not matched to a gene: 3. CDR1 SGHRS and CDR2 YFSETQ come from the germline V gene. These data belong to a study of shared clonotypes between healthy human individuals. General study findings and limits: Generation probability values for non-shared clonotypes were lower than those for clonotypes shared by all four donors. Depth of sequencing was expected to influence donor clonotype sharing.

This TCR was sampled from a man aged 18 to 29 in good health. Some clones in this sample may be carry-over from other donors' samples. V usage is TRBV5-1 and J usage is TRBJ2-7; 11 nucleotides agree with TRBD2. The sample comprised naive CD4+ T cells from PBMCs. The subset: CD45RA+ positively selected. CDR3 nucleotides: TGCGCCAGCAGCTTGGATGCTAGCGGGAGGTACGAGCAGTACTTC. Protein sequence: CASSLDASGRYEQYF. The full variable domain, its missing parts supplied by reference TRBV5-1 and TRBJ2-7, is KAGVTQTPRYLIKTRGQQVTLSCSPISGHRSVSWYQQTPGQGLQFLFEYFSETQRNKGNFPGRFSGRQFSNSRSEMNVSTLELGDSALYLCASSLDASGRYEQYFGPGTRLTVT.